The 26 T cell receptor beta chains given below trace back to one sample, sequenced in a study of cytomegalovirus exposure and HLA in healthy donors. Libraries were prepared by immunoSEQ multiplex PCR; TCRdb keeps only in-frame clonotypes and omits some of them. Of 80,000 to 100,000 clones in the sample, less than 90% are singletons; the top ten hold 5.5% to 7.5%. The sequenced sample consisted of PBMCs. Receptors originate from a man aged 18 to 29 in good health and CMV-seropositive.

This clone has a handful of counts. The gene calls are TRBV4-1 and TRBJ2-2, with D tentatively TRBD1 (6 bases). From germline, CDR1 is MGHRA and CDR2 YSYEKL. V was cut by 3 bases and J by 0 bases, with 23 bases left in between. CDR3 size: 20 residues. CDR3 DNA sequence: TGCGCCAGCAGCCAGCCCTCCGGGACACGAGGTCACGCGAACACCGGGGAGCTGTTTTTT. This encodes CASSQPSGTRGHANTGELFF.

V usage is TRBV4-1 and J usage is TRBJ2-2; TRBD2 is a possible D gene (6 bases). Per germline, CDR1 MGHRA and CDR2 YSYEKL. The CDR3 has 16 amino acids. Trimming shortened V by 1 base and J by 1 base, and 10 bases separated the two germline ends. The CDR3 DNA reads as TGCGCCAGCAGCCAAGTTCTCGGGAGGAACACCGGGGAGCTGTTTTTT. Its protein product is CASSQVLGRNTGELFF.

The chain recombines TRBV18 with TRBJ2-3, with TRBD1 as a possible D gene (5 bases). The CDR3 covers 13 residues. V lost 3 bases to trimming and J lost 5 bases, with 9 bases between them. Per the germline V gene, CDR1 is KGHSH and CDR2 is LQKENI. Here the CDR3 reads CASSPRQIDTQYF. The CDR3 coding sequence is TGTGCCAGCTCACCCCGACAGATAGATACGCAGTATTTT.

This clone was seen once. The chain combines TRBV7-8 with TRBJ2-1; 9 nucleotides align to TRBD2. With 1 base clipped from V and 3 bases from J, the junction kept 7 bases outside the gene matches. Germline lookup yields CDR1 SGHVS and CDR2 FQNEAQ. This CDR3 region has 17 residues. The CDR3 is CASSLGYSGGHYNEQFF. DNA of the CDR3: TGTGCCAGCAGCTTAGGCTATAGCGGGGGCCACTACAATGAGCAGTTCTTC.

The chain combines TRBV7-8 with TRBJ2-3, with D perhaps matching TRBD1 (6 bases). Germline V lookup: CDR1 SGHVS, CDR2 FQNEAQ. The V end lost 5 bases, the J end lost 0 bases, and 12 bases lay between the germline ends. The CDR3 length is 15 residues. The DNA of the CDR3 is TGTGCCAGCAGCATACGGACAGTTAGCACAGATACGCAGTATTTT. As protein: CASSIRTVSTDTQYF.

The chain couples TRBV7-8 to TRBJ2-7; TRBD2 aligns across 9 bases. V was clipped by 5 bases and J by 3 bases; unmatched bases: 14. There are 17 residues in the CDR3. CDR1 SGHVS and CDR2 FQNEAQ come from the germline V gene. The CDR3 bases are TGTGCCAGCAGCCCCACCCCGGGGACTAGCACGATCTACGAGCAGTACTTC. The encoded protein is CASSPTPGTSTIYEQYF.

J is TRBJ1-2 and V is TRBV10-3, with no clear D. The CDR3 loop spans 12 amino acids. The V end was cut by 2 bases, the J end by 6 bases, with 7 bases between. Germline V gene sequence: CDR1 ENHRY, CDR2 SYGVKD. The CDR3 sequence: CAISEVRNGYTF. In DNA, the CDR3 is TGTGCCATCAGTGAGGTGAGGAATGGCTACACCTTC.

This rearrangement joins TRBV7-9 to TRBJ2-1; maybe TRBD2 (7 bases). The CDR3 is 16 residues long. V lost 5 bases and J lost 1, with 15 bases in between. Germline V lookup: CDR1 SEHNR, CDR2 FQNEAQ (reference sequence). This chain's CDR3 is CASSRRGASSYNEQFF. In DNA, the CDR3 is TGTGCCAGCAGCCGCCGGGGGGCCTCATCCTACAATGAGCAGTTCTTC.

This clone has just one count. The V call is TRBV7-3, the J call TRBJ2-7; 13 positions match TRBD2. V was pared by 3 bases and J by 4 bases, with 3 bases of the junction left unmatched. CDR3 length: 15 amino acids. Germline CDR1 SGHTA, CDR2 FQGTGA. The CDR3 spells CASSLGTSGVYEQYF. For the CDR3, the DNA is TGTGCCAGCAGCTTGGGGACTAGCGGGGTTTACGAGCAGTACTTC.

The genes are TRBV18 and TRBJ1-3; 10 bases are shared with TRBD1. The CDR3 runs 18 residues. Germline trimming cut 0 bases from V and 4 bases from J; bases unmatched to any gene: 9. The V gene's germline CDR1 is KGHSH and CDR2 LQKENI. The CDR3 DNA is TGTGCCAGCTCACCACCGAGGACAGGGGGTTTGGAAGGAAACACCATATATTTT. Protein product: CASSPPRTGGLEGNTIYF.

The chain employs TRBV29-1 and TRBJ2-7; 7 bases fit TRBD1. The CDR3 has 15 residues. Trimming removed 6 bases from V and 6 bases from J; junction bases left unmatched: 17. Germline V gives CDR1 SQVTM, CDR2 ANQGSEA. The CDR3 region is CSVDSGQAGGGEQYF. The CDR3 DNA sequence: TGCAGCGTCGACAGTGGACAGGCCGGCGGTGGCGAGCAGTACTTC.

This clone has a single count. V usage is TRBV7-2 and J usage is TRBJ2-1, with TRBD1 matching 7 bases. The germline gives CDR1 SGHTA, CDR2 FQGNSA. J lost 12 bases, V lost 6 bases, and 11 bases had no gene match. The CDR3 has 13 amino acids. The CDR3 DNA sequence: TGTGCCAGCAGTTCAATCGGCAGGGGGTGGCAGTTCTTC. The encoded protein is CASSSIGRGWQFF. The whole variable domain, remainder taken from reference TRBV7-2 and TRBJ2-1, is GAGVSQSPSNKVTEKGKDVELRCDPISGHTALYWYRQSLGQGLEFLIYFQGNSAPDKSGLPSDRFSAERTGGSVSTLTIQRTQQEDSAVYLCASSSIGRGWQFFGPGTRLTVL.

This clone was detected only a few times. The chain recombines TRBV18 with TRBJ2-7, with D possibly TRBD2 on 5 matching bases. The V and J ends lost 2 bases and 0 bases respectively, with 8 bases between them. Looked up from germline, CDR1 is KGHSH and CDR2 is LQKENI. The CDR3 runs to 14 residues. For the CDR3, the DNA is TGTGCCAGCTCACCAGAGAGGGTCTCCTACGAGCAGTACTTC. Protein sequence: CASSPERVSYEQYF.

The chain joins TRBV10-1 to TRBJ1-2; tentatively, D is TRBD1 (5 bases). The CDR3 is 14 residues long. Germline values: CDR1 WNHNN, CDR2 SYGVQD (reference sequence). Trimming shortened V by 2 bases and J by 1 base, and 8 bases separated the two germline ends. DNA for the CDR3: TGCGCCAGCAGTGAGGGGGGGAGTAACTATGGCTACACCTTC. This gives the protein CASSEGGSNYGYTF.

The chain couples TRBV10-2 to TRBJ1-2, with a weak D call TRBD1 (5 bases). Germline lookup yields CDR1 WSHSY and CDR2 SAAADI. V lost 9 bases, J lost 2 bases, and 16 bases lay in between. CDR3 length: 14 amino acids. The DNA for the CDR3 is TGCGCCAGTCGCCGCCAGGGCACCAACTATGGCTACACCTTC. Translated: CASRRQGTNYGYTF.

CDR3 loop: CASSRQGAYEQYF. Here the CDR3 DNA reads TGTGCCAGCAGTCGACAGGGGGCCTACGAGCAGTACTTC. The chain recombines TRBV2 with TRBJ2-7; 9 bases agree with TRBD1. With 5 bases clipped from V and 2 bases from J, the junction kept 1 base outside the gene matches. The length of the CDR3 is 13 residues. Germline CDR1 and CDR2: SNHLY and FYNNEI.

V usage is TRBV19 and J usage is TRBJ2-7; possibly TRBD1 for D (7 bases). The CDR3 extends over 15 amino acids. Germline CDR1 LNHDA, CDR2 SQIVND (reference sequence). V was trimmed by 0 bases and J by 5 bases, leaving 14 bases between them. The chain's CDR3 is CASSIDEQGRNEQYF. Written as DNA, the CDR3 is TGTGCCAGTAGTATAGATGAACAGGGGAGGAACGAGCAGTACTTC.

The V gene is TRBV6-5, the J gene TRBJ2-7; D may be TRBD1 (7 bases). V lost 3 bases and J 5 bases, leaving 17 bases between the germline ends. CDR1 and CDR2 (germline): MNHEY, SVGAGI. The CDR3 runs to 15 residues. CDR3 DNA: TGTGCCAGCAGTTATCTTGCAGGGGGACTCCACGAGCAGTACTTC. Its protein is CASSYLAGGLHEQYF.

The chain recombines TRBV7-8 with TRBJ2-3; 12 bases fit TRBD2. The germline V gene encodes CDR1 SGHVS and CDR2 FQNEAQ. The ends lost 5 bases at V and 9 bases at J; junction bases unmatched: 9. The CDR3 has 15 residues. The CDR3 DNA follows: TGTGCCAGCAGCCTGACTAGCGGGAGAGCATGGACGCAGTATTTT. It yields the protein CASSLTSGRAWTQYF.

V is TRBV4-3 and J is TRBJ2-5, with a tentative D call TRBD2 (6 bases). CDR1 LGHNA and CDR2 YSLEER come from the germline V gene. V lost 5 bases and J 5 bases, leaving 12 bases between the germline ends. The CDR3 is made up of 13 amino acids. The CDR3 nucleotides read TGCGCCAGCAGCGCAGGGACTTTCGAGACCCAGTACTTC. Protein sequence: CASSAGTFETQYF.

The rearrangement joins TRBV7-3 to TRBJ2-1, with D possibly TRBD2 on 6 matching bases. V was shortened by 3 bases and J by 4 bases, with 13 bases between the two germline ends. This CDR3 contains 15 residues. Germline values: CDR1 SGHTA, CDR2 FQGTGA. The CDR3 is CASSLTRQTYNEQFF. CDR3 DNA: TGTGCCAGCAGCTTGACTAGGCAGACATACAATGAGCAGTTCTTC. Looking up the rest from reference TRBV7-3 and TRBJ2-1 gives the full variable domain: GAGVSQTPSNKVTEKGKYVELRCDPISGHTALYWYRQSLGQGPEFLIYFQGTGAADDSGLPNDRFFAVRPEGSVSTLKIQRTERGDSAVYLCASSLTRQTYNEQFFGPGTRLTVL.

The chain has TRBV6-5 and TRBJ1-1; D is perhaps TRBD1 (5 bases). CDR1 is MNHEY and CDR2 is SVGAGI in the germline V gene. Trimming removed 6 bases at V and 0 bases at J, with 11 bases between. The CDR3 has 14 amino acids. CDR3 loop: CASRLTGVNTEAFF. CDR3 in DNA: TGTGCCAGCAGATTAACAGGAGTGAACACTGAAGCTTTCTTT.

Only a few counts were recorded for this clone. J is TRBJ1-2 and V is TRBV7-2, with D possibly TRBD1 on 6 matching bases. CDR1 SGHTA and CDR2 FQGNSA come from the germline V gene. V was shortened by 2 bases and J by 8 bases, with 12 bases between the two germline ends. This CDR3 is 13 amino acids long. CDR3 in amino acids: CASSLTGREGYTF. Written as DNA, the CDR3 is TGTGCCAGCAGCTTAACAGGGCGAGAGGGCTACACCTTC.

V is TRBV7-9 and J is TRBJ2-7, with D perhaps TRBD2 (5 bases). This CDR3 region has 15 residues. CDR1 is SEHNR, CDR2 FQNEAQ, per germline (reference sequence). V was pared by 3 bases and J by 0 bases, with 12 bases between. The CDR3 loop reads CASSFRTGSSYEQYF. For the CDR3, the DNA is TGTGCCAGCAGCTTTCGGACGGGGAGCTCCTACGAGCAGTACTTC.

In nucleotides, the CDR3 is TGCAGCGTTGTGTTTCGGGGGGCTAACTATGGCTACACCTTC. This sequence encodes CSVVFRGANYGYTF. The chain links TRBV29-1 to TRBJ1-2; perhaps TRBD1 as D (5 bases). V lost 4 bases and J lost 0, with 12 bases in between. The germline V gene encodes CDR1 SQVTM and CDR2 ANQGSEA. CDR3 length: 14 residues.

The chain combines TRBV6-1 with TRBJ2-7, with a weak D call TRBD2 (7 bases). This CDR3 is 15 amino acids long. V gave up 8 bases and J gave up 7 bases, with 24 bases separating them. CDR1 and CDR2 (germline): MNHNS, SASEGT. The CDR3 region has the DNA TGTGCCAGCGGGTCTCGCGGGGGCCTCGCCGGAGAGCAGTACTTC. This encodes CASGSRGGLAGEQYF.